These 15 T cell receptor beta chains were sequenced from one sample in a study of Ad26.COV2.S vaccination and SARS-CoV-2 variants. Method: immunoSEQ multiplex PCR; TCRdb's copy keeps in-frame clones and lacks some. The data hold about 350,000 clones, with roughly 90% observed a single time. Treatment denoted: some 20 received Ad26.COV2.S at low or high dose, single or two shots; 5 received placebo; per-sample allocation not given. At day 63 after the first vaccine or placebo injection, samples were drawn. The sequencing here drew on peripheral blood, taken in a trial of Ad26.COV2.S vaccine versus placebo. These receptor sequences come from a person aged 18 to 59 who received the Ad26.COV2.S COVID-19 vaccine or a placebo.

The chain links TRBV27 to TRBJ1-6; D unclear. CDR3 length equals 17 residues. V was cut by 6 bases and J by 0 bases, with 15 bases left in between. Per the germline V gene, CDR1 is MNHEY and CDR2 is SMNVEV (reference sequence). The CDR3 spells CASRSPLRASYNSPLHF. Here the CDR3 DNA reads TGTGCCAGCAGGAGCCCTCTTCGGGCCTCCTATAATTCACCCCTCCACTTT.

CDR3 in DNA: TGTGCCAGCAGCTTAGATAGGGCCGTTCCCTACGAGCAGTACTTC. This encodes CASSLDRAVPYEQYF. The V call is TRBV7-2, the J call TRBJ2-7; D not resolved. This CDR3 has 15 amino acids. The ends were cut back, 1 base at V and 2 bases at J, with 12 bases in the middle. Germline CDR1 reads SGHTA; CDR2 reads FQGNSA.

This clone was seen a single time. The chain carries TRBV5-1 and TRBJ1-5, with D possibly matching TRBD1 (5 bases). Germline values: CDR1 SGHRS, CDR2 YFSETQ. The CDR3 covers 13 residues. Between the trimmed V and J ends, which lost 1 base and 8 bases, there was a span of 10 bases. CDR3 sequence: CASSLQGSEPQHF. The CDR3 coding sequence is TGCGCCAGCAGCTTGCAGGGTAGCGAGCCCCAGCATTTT. The full variable domain, its missing parts supplied by reference TRBV5-1 and TRBJ1-5, is KAGVTQTPRYLIKTRGQQVTLSCSPISGHRSVSWYQQTPGQGLQFLFEYFSETQRNKGNFPGRFSGRQFSNSRSEMNVSTLELGDSALYLCASSLQGSEPQHFGDGTRLSIL.

This clone was observed a few times. The genes are TRBV6-2 or TRBV6-3 and TRBJ2-7; 9 bases map to TRBD2. The V and J ends lost 5 bases and 7 bases, in that order; junction bases with no gene match: 24. The CDR3 length is 19 residues. CDR1 MNHEY and CDR2 SVGEGT come from the germline V gene. The chain's CDR3 is CASSRPNSGSRGLTGEQYF. The CDR3 DNA follows: TGTGCCAGCAGTCGTCCCAATAGCGGGAGTCGGGGACTTACGGGTGAGCAGTACTTC.

The chain recombines TRBV19 with TRBJ1-5; D is possibly TRBD1 (6 bases). Trimming took 7 bases from V and 4 from J, leaving 14 bases between them. The germline V gene has CDR1 LNHDA and CDR2 SQIVND (reference sequence). The CDR3 consists of 14 residues. CDR3 in DNA: TGTGCCAGTACCATGGGGCAGGGGAATCAGCCCCAGCATTTT. This gives the protein CASTMGQGNQPQHF.

This chain uses TRBV7-3 with TRBJ1-1; 9 bases map to TRBD1. CDR3 length equals 14 residues. Germline V gives CDR1 SGHTA, CDR2 FQGTGA. The V segment lost 3 bases and the J segment 5 bases; nucleotides outside the gene matches: 4. The CDR3 loop reads CASSFNRGLTEAFF. The CDR3 region has the DNA TGTGCCAGCAGCTTTAACAGGGGGCTTACTGAAGCTTTCTTT. The entire variable domain, with the rest obtained from reference TRBV7-3 and TRBJ1-1, is as follows: GAGVSQTPSNKVTEKGKYVELRCDPISGHTALYWYRQSLGQGPEFLIYFQGTGAADDSGLPNDRFFAVRPEGSVSTLKIQRTERGDSAVYLCASSFNRGLTEAFFGQGTRLTVV.

The V and J genes are TRBV11-1 and TRBJ1-4, with TRBD1 matching 10 bases. CDR3 length: 14 amino acids. CDR1 is SGHAT, CDR2 FQDESV, per germline (reference sequence). Trimming at V came to 5 bases and at J to 11 bases, leaving 8 bases not matched to a gene. The CDR3 is CASSPGTGVGKLFF. The CDR3, as DNA: TGTGCCAGCAGCCCGGGGACAGGGGTCGGGAAACTGTTTTTT.

The chain is built from TRBV4-1 and TRBJ2-1; D call uncertain. CDR1 and CDR2 (germline): MGHRA, YSYEKL. This CDR3 comprises 17 residues. V was shortened by 5 bases and J by 4 bases, with 21 bases between the two germline ends. The CDR3 nucleotides are TGCGCCAGCAGCTCCACTGGTGGGCGCTTCCTATACAATGAGCAGTTCTTC. Amino acid sequence: CASSSTGGRFLYNEQFF.

The V gene is TRBV21-1, the J gene TRBJ1-6. TRBV21-1 is a documented pseudogene. The CDR3 has 11 residues. The DNA of the CDR3 is TGTGCCAGCAGCAAAGTTCCACCCCTCCACTTT. This encodes CASSKVPPLHF.

The gene calls are TRBV7-9 and TRBJ1-6; no clear D. Trimming stripped 5 bases from V and 6 bases from J, with 14 bases between. The CDR3 totals 15 residues. Germline V lookup: CDR1 SEHNR, CDR2 FQNEAQ (reference sequence). The CDR3 nucleotides are TGTGCCAGCAGCGTGCTTGAGACATTTAATTCACCCCTCCACTTT. It codes for CASSVLETFNSPLHF.

This clone showed up just once. The rearrangement links TRBV10-3 to TRBJ1-2, with D perhaps matching TRBD1 (5 bases). Germline values: CDR1 ENHRY, CDR2 SYGVKD. Trimming took 0 bases from V and 6 from J, leaving 14 bases between them. This CDR3 contains 15 residues. The CDR3: CAISESRTAGDGYTF. CDR3 coding DNA: TGTGCCATCAGTGAGTCGCGGACGGCGGGGGATGGCTACACCTTC.

The chain has TRBV15 and TRBJ2-1; TRBD1 aligns across 8 bases. Germline V gene sequence: CDR1 LNHNV, CDR2 YYDKDF (reference sequence). CDR3 length: 16 residues. The junction had 9 bases not matched to a gene; V was cut back by 0 bases and J by 8 bases. DNA for the CDR3: TGTGCCACCAGCAGAGATTTTGCAGGGGGCAGGTATGAGCAGTTCTTC. Its translation is CATSRDFAGGRYEQFF.

This chain connects TRBV24-1 to TRBJ2-3; TRBD2 agrees at 8 bases. V lost 4 bases, J lost 5 bases, and 13 bases stayed unmatched. CDR3 length: 17 residues. The germline V gene has CDR1 KGHDR and CDR2 SFDVKD. The CDR3 region has the DNA TGTGCCACCAGTGACCCTAGGGACGGGAGGGCCCAAGATACGCAGTATTTT. The encoded protein is CATSDPRDGRAQDTQYF.

This clone appeared a single time. The rearrangement uses TRBV7-2 and TRBJ1-4; tentative D call: TRBD1 (6 bases). V was shortened by 6 bases and J by 2 bases, with 13 bases between the two germline ends. The CDR3 covers 15 residues. Looked up from germline, CDR1 is SGHTA and CDR2 is FQGNSA. The CDR3 sequence is CASRMGAVTNEKLFF. The CDR3 coding sequence is TGTGCCAGCAGAATGGGGGCGGTCACTAATGAAAAACTGTTTTTT. Full variable domain (remainder filled in from reference TRBV7-2 and TRBJ1-4): GAGVSQSPSNKVTEKGKDVELRCDPISGHTALYWYRQSLGQGLEFLIYFQGNSAPDKSGLPSDRFSAERTGGSVSTLTIQRTQQEDSAVYLCASRMGAVTNEKLFFGSGTQLSVL.

The CDR3 protein is CATSSLGTGTIPEAFF. In DNA form, the CDR3 reads TGTGCCACCAGCAGTCTAGGGACAGGGACGATCCCTGAAGCTTTCTTT. The chain carries TRBV15 and TRBJ1-1; 9 bases match TRBD1. The V gene end was trimmed by 3 bases and the J gene end by 6 bases; junction bases not matched to a gene: 11. This CDR3 comprises 16 residues. Germline values: CDR1 LNHNV, CDR2 YYDKDF (reference sequence).